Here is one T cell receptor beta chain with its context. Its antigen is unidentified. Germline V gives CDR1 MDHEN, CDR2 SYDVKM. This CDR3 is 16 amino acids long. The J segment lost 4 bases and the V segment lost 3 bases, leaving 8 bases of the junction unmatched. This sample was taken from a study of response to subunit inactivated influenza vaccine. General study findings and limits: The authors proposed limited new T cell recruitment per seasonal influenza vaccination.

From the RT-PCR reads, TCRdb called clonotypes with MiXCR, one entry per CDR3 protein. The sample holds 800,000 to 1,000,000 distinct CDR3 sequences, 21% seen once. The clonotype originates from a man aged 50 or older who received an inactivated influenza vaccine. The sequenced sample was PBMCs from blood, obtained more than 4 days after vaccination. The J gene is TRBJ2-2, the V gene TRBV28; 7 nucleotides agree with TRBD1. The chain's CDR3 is CASSFERGRLTGELFF. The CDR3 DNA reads TGTGCCAGCAGTTTTGAGAGGGGGCGACTCACCGGGGAGCTGTTTTTT.